This T cell receptor (beta chain) is from a study of Ad26.COV2.S vaccination and SARS-CoV-2 variants. Study details: The authors gave Ad26.COV2.S intramuscularly, either once or twice 56 days apart. Study observations and caveats: Analyses that measured TCR breadth and depth may have underestimated total T cell responses.

Clones were read by immunoSEQ multiplex PCR, and TCRdb kept only the in-frame ones, dropping some. The profile covers hundreds of thousands of clones, with approximately 88% appearing a single time and approximately 1.5% taken by the ten largest. About this clone itself: Antigen specificity is unknown.

This sample's treatment: some 20 received Ad26.COV2.S at low or high dose, single or two shots; roughly five received placebo; per-sample allocation not given. After the first vaccine or placebo injection, samples were drawn on day 63. An 18-55-year-old adult in Boston served as donor. Wuhan-strain spike was delivered by a replication-incompetent Ad26 vector. The CDR3 is 13 amino acids. Germline lookup yields CDR1 MNHEY and CDR2 SVGAGI. Trimming pared 10 bases from V and 11 bases from J, leaving 21 bases between. The TCR comes from a person between 18 and 59 years old who received the Ad26.COV2.S COVID-19 vaccine or a placebo. The material sequenced was peripheral blood, taken in a trial of Ad26.COV2.S vaccine versus placebo. V usage is TRBV6-5 and J usage is TRBJ1-5; tentative D call: TRBD1 (5 bases). CDR3 in DNA: TGTGCCATCGGGGGAGGGGTCCGTACGTCCCAGCATTTT. It codes for CAIGGGVRTSQHF.